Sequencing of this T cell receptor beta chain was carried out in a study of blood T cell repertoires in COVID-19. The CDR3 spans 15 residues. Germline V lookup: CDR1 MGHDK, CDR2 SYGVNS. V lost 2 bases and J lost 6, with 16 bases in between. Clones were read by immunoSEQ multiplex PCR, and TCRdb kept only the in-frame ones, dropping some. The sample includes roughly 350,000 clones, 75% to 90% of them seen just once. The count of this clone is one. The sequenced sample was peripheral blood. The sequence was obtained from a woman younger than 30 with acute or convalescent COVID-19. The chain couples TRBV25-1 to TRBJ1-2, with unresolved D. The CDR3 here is CASSESSAAIHGYTF. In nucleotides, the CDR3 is TGTGCCAGCAGTGAAAGTTCTGCTGCTATTCATGGCTACACCTTC.